This T cell receptor (beta chain) was obtained from a study of T cells in Graves' hyperthyroidism and ophthalmopathy. Whole-study results and caveats: Blood also contained most expanded thyroid clonotypes above 0.001.

Germline values: CDR1 MNHEY, CDR2 SVGAGI. V lost 0 bases, J lost 0 bases, and 15 bases lay in between. The CDR3 runs to 17 residues. This clonotype was counted ten times or more. Its specificity is unknown. Ophthalmopathy in the patients scored at least 3 on Clinical Activity Score and at least 4 on NOSPECS grade, lasting under 3 months. Clinical symptoms, serum thyroxine, TRAb, thyroid ultrasound and orbital computed tomography established diagnosis. The TCR beta CDR3 regions underwent amplification using RNA transcripts as the source. A set of HTBI primers served as the primers for a first-round RT-PCR of the TCR CDR3. Via MiXCR, TCRdb re-called the multiplex PCR reads, giving one row per CDR3 protein. This table holds about half a million distinct CDR3 sequences, just under 20% found once.

This TCR was recovered from a man aged 35 to 55 with Graves' ophthalmopathy. The specimen was blood. The V and J genes are TRBV6-5 and TRBJ2-7; no firm D call. The CDR3 loop reads CASSYSWVRTSSYEQYF. CDR3 sequence (DNA): TGTGCCAGCAGTTACTCGTGGGTCCGAACCAGCTCCTACGAGCAGTACTTC.